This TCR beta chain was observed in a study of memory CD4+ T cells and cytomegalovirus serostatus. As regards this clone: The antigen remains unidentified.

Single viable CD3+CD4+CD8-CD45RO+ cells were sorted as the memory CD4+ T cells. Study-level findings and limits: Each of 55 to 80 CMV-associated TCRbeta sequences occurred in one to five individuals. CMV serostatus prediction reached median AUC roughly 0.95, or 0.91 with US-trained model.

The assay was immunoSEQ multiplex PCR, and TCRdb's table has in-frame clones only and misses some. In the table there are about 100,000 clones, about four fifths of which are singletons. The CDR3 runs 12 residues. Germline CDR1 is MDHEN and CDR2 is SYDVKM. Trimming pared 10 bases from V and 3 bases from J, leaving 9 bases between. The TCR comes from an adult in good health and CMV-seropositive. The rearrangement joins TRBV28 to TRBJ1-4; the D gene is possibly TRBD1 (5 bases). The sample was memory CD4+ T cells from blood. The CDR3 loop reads CATLGANEKLFF. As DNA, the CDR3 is TGTGCCACATTAGGGGCTAATGAAAAACTGTTTTTT.